The sample holds many counts of the clone carrying this TCR beta chain. V lost 8 bases, J lost 6 bases, and 9 bases stayed unmatched. CDR3 size: 14 residues. From germline, CDR1 is MDHEN and CDR2 SYDVKM. This sample is drawn from a study of beta chain features in type 1 diabetes. Expressed TCRB transcripts were sequenced because the entire RNA isolate underwent reverse transcription. Here immunoSEQ multiplex PCR was the method, and the copy in TCRdb shows in-frame clones only, minus some. This sample carries about 130,000 clones, around 8.7% of them seen once, and the ten largest clones take 0.68%. Sample: central memory CD4+ T cells from blood. V gene TRBV28 combines with J gene TRBJ2-3; 9 bases fit TRBD2. The origin of this receptor is a man younger than 30 in good health. CDR3 sequence: CASCPGLAGDTQYF. Written as DNA, the CDR3 is TGTGCCAGCTGTCCGGGACTAGCAGGGGATACGCAGTATTTT.